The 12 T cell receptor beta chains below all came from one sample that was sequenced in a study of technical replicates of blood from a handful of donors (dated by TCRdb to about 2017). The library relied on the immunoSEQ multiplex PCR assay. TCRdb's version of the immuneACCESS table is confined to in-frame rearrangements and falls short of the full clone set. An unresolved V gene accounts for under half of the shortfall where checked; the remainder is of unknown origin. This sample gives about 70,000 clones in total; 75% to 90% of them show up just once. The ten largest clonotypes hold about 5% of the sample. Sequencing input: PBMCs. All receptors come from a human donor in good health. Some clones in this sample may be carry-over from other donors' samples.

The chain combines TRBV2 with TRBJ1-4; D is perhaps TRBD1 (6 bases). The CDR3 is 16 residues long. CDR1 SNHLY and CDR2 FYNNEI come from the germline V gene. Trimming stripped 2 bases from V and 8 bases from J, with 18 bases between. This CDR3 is CASSETGRGLNEKLFF. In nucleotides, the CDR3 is TGTGCCAGCAGTGAAACAGGGAGGGGTCTTAACGAAAAACTGTTTTTT.

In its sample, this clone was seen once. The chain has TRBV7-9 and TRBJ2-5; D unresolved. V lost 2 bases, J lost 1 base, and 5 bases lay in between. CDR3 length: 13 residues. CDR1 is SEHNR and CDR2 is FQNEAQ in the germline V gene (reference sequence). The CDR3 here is CASSLSFQETQYF. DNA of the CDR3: TGTGCCAGCAGCTTATCTTTCCAAGAGACCCAGTACTTC.

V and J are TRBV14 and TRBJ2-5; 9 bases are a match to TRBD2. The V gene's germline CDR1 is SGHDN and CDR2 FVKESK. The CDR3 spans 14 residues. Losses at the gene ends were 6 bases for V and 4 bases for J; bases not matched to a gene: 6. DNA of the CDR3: TGTGCCAGCAGTTTTAGCGGGGGCCGAGAGACCCAGTACTTC. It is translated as CASSFSGGRETQYF.

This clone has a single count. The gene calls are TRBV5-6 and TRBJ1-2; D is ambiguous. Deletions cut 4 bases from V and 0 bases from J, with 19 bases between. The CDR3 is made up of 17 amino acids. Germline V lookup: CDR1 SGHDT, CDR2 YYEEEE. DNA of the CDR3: TGTGCCAGCAGCCCTTGGACCGGGAGGTTAGCTAACTATGGCTACACCTTC. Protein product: CASSPWTGRLANYGYTF.

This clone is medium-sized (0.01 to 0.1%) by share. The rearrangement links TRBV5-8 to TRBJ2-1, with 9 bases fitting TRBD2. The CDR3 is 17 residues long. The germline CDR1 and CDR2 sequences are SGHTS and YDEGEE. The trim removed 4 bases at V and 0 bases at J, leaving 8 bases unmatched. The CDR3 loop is CASSPDLAGSSYNEQFF. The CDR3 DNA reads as TGTGCCAGCAGCCCGGATCTAGCGGGGAGCTCCTACAATGAGCAGTTCTTC.

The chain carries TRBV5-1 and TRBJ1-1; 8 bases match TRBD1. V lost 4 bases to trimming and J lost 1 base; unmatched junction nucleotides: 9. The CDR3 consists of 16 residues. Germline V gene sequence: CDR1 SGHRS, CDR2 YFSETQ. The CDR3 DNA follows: TGCGCCAGCAGCGCATCGACAGGGGCTGCGAACACTGAAGCTTTCTTT. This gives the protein CASSASTGAANTEAFF. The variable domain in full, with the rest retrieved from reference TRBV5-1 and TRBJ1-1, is KAGVTQTPRYLIKTRGQQVTLSCSPISGHRSVSWYQQTPGQGLQFLFEYFSETQRNKGNFPGRFSGRQFSNSRSEMNVSTLELGDSALYLCASSASTGAANTEAFFGQGTRLTVV.

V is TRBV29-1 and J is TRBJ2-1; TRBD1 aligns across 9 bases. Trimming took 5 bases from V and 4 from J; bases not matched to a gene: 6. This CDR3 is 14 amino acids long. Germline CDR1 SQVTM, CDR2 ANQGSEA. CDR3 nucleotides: TGCAGCGTTCAACGCGGGACAGGGTACAATGAGCAGTTCTTC. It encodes CSVQRGTGYNEQFF.

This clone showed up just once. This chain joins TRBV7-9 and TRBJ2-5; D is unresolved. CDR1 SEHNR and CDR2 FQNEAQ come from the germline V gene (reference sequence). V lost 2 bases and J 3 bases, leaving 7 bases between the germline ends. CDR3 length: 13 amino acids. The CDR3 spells CASSLFSKETQYF. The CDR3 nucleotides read TGTGCCAGCAGCTTATTTAGTAAAGAGACCCAGTACTTC.

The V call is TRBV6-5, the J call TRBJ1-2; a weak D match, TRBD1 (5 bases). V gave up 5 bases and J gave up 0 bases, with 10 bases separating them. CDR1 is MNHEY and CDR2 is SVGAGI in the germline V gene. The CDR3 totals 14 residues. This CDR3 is CASSRQPTNYGYTF. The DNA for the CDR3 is TGTGCCAGCAGTCGACAGCCTACTAACTATGGCTACACCTTC.

The CDR3 region is CASSVSPLEGYTF. CDR3 nucleotide sequence: TGTGCCAGCAGCGTGAGCCCGCTAGAGGGCTACACCTTC. The gene calls are TRBV9 and TRBJ1-2; D remains unclear. There are 13 residues in the CDR3. The germline V and J ends were trimmed by 2 bases and 8 bases, with 13 bases remaining between them. Germline V CDR1 and CDR2: SGDLS, YYNGEE.

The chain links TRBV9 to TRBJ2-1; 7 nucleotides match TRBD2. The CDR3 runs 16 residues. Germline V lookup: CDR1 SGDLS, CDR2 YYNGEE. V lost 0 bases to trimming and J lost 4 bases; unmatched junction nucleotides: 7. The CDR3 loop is CASSVDGGGFYNEQFF. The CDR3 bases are TGTGCCAGCAGCGTAGACGGGGGAGGGTTTTACAATGAGCAGTTCTTC.

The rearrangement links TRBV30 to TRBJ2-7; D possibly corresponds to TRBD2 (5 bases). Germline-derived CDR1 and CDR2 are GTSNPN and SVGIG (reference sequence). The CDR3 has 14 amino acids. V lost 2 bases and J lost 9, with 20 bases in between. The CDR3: CAWSTPPSPGGQYF. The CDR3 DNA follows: TGTGCCTGGAGTACCCCTCCCAGCCCCGGAGGGCAGTACTTC.